The entry that follows covers one T cell receptor (beta chain) sequence. Antigen unknown. The Oncomine TCR Beta short-read assay sequenced DNA from cultured CD4+ T cells. TCRdb reprocessed the PCR reads with MiXCR, giving one entry per CDR3 protein. The table has around 13,000 distinct CDR3 sequences, approximately 35% seen once. Germline loops: CDR1 SNHLY, CDR2 FYNNEI. V shed 10 bases and J 0 bases; nucleotides not matched to a gene: 8. This CDR3 comprises 14 residues. This record belongs to a study of vaccination and CD4 T cells after COVID-19. Study-wide background: Overlapping spike peptides of SARS-CoV-2, HCoV-NL63, HCoV-OC43 and HCoV-229E stimulated the cells. Cultures acting as controls obtained a CEFX pool, an HIV-1 Nef pool, or no peptide. Broader study findings: Convalescent patients' vaccine-specific clones were spike mono-reactive in 304 of 307 cases.

The treatment was: approximately nine-day PBMC culture with coronavirus spike peptide pools or control peptides (ViraFEST assay). Cultures used some 2 million PBMCs per well, about 10 IU/ml IL-2 and around 10 ug/ml peptides. The gene calls are TRBV2 and TRBJ1-1, with TRBD1 identical over 7 bases. The sample comprised CD4+ T cells from blood, cultured in vitro. The clonotype was recovered from a human donor who had recovered from COVID-19. The CDR3 spells CATTKTGMNTEAFF. CDR3 coding DNA: TGTGCCACCACCAAGACAGGGATGAACACTGAAGCTTTCTTT. The full variable domain, in which reference TRBV2 and TRBJ1-1 provide the parts outside the CDR3, is EPEVTQTPSHQVTQMGQEVILRCVPISNHLYFYWYRQILGQKVEFLVSFYNNEISEKSEIFDDQFSVERPDGSNFTLKIRSTKLEDSAMYFCATTKTGMNTEAFFGQGTRLTVV.